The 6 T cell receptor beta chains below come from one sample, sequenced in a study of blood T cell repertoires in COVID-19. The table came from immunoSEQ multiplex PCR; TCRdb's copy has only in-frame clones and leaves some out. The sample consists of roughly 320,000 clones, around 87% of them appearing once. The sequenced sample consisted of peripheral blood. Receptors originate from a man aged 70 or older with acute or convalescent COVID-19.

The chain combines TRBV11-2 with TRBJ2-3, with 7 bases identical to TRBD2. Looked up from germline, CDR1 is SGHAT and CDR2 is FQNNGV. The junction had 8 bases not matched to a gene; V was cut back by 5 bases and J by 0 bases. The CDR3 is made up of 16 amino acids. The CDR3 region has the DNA TGTGCCAGCAGCCCCACCAGCGGGGTAAGCACAGATACGCAGTATTTT. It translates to CASSPTSGVSTDTQYF.

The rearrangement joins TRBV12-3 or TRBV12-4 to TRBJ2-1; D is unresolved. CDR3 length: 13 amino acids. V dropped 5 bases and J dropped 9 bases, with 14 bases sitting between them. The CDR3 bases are TGTGCCAGCAGTCTTGGGCAAAACAGTGAGCAGTTCTTC. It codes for CASSLGQNSEQFF.

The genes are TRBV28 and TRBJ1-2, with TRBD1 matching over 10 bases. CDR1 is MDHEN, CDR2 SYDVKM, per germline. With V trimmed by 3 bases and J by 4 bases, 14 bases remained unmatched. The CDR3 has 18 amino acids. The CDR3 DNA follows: TGTGCCAGCAGTTTCCGAGAATCTCCGGGACAGGGGACCTATGGCTACACCTTC. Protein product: CASSFRESPGQGTYGYTF.

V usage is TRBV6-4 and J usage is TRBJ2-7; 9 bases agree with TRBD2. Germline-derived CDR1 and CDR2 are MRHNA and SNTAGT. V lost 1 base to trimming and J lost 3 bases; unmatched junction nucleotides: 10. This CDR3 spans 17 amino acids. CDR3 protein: CASSDFDKAGGDYEQYF. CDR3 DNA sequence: TGTGCCAGCAGTGACTTCGATAAGGCGGGAGGGGACTACGAGCAGTACTTC.

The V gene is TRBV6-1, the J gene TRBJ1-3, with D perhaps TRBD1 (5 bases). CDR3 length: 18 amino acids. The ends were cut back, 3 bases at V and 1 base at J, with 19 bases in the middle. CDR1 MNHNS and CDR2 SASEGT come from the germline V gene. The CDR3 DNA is TGTGCCAGCAGTGAGTTCCTCAGGGTAGCTCCTTCTGGAAACACCATATATTTT. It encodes CASSEFLRVAPSGNTIYF.

The CDR3 region has the DNA TGTGCCAGCAGCTTAGGGTCTAGACAGAACCACGAGCAGTACTTC. Translated, it gives CASSLGSRQNHEQYF. The chain has TRBV7-9 and TRBJ2-7, with D maybe TRBD1 (5 bases). The V end was cut by 1 base, the J end by 5 bases, with 15 bases between. The CDR3 is 15 residues long. Germline assignment: CDR1 SEHNR and CDR2 FQNEAQ (reference sequence).